This T cell receptor (beta chain) comes out of a study of shared clonotypes between healthy human individuals. Study conclusions and caveats: About 5.2% was the fraction of naive CD4 clonotypes found shared across a few donors.

In its sample, this clone was seen a few times. The target antigen is unknown. Authors' methods: Filtering differed since immunoSEQ provided only junctions, with no quality scores. Repertoires were generated with immunoSEQ multiplex PCR, while TCRdb's copy carries only in-frame clones and drops some. Clone size and V and J calls were adopted from that table, with D and trimming inferred from the DNA. This table holds 2 million to 3 million clones, 80% to 95% found once. Trimming at V came to 3 bases and at J to 5 bases, leaving 4 bases not matched to a gene. This CDR3 is built from 14 residues. Germline lookup yields CDR1 KGHSH and CDR2 LQKENI.

Sequencing used naive CD4+ T cells from PBMCs. The subset denotes: CD45RA+ positively selected. This receptor was obtained from a man aged 18-30 years in good health. Some clones in this sample may be carry-over from other donors' samples. The chain couples TRBV18 to TRBJ1-1; TRBD1 matches at 9 bases. The CDR3 here is CASSPGQGWTEAFF. The DNA of the CDR3 is TGTGCCAGCTCACCGGGACAGGGTTGGACTGAAGCTTTCTTT.